Listed here are 6 T cell receptor beta chains from one sample, sequenced in a study of shared clonotypes between healthy human individuals. The data were produced by immunoSEQ multiplex PCR, yet TCRdb's version contains in-frame clones alone and is incomplete. The repertoire holds hundreds of thousands of clones, with roughly 70% as singletons. The sample taken for sequencing was memory CD4+ T cells sorted from blood. Subset in this sample: CD45RA-negative fraction. The receptors were gathered from a woman in her thirties in good health.

There are a few counts of this clone. V gene TRBV28 combines with J gene TRBJ2-3, with 9 positions matching TRBD1. V gave up 5 bases and J gave up 1 base; unmatched junction bases: 4. Germline CDR1 is MDHEN and CDR2 is SYDVKM. CDR3 size: 15 residues. The DNA for the CDR3 is TGTGCCAGCAGTGGAGGGACAGGGCGCACAGATACGCAGTATTTT. Amino acid sequence: CASSGGTGRTDTQYF.

The CDR3 DNA reads TGTGCCAGTAGTGGTAGGGGAGGGCATAGAGATACGCAGTATTTT. Residues: CASSGRGGHRDTQYF. The rearrangement uses TRBV19 and TRBJ2-3; the match to TRBD2 covers 7 bases. This CDR3 spans 15 amino acids. Per the germline V gene, CDR1 is LNHDA and CDR2 is SQIVND (reference sequence). V lost 5 bases, J lost 5 bases, and 10 bases stayed unmatched. The complete variable domain, with remaining parts taken from reference TRBV19 and TRBJ2-3, reads DGGITQSPKYLFRKEGQNVTLSCEQNLNHDAMYWYRQDPGQGLRLIYYSQIVNDFQKGDIAEGYSVSREKKESFPLTVTSAQKNPTAFYLCASSGRGGHRDTQYFGPGTRLTVL.

This rearrangement joins TRBV19 to TRBJ2-4, with D possibly being TRBD1 or TRBD2 (6 bases each). The CDR3 loop spans 14 amino acids. Germline-derived CDR1 and CDR2 are LNHDA and SQIVND (reference sequence). The ends were cut back, 3 bases at V and 6 bases at J, with 12 bases in the middle. The CDR3 bases are TGTGCCAGTAGTATCACGGGGGCTGGAAACATTCAGTACTTC. It is translated as CASSITGAGNIQYF.

The J gene is TRBJ2-5, the V gene TRBV6-1; D is unclear. This CDR3 region has 15 residues. V was pared by 0 bases and J by 2 bases, with 10 bases between. CDR1 and CDR2 (germline): MNHNS, SASEGT. In DNA, the CDR3 is TGTGCCAGCAGTGAAGCCACAGTGACTCAAGAGACCCAGTACTTC. Protein sequence: CASSEATVTQETQYF.

The chain carries TRBV6-6 and TRBJ1-2; D gene ambiguous. Germline CDR1 MNHNY, CDR2 SVGAGI (reference sequence). Deletions cut 7 bases from V and 0 bases from J, with 9 bases between. The CDR3 length is 13 residues. The CDR3 DNA reads TGTGCCAGCACCACGACACCTAACTATGGCTACACCTTC. Encoded protein: CASTTTPNYGYTF.

This rearrangement joins TRBV2 to TRBJ1-1, with 7 nucleotides matching TRBD1. Germline CDR1 is SNHLY and CDR2 is FYNNEI. The V and J ends lost 6 bases and 1 base, in that order; junction bases with no gene match: 8. This CDR3 contains 15 residues. As DNA, the CDR3 is TGTGCCAGCAGCCCGACAGGGATAGGGAACACTGAAGCTTTCTTT. The encoded protein is CASSPTGIGNTEAFF.